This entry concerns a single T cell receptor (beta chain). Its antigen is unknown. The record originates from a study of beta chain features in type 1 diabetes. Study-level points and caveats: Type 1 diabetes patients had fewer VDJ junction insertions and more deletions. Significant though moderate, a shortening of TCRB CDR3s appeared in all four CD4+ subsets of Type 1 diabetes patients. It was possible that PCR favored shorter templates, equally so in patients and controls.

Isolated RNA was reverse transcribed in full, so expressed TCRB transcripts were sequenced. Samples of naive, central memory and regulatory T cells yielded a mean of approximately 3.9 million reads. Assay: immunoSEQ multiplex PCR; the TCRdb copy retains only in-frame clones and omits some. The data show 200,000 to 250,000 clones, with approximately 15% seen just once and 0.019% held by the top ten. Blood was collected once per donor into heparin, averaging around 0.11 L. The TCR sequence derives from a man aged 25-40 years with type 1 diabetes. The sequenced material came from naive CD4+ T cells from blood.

The CDR3 nucleotides are TGCGCCAGCAGCCCAGGGGGCATACGGGGCACTGAAGCTTTCTTT. Residues: CASSPGGIRGTEAFF. The rearrangement joins TRBV4-1 to TRBJ1-1; 8 nucleotides agree with TRBD1. The CDR3 is 15 residues long. The ends lost 4 bases at V and 4 bases at J; junction bases unmatched: 8. Germline assignment: CDR1 MGHRA and CDR2 YSYEKL.